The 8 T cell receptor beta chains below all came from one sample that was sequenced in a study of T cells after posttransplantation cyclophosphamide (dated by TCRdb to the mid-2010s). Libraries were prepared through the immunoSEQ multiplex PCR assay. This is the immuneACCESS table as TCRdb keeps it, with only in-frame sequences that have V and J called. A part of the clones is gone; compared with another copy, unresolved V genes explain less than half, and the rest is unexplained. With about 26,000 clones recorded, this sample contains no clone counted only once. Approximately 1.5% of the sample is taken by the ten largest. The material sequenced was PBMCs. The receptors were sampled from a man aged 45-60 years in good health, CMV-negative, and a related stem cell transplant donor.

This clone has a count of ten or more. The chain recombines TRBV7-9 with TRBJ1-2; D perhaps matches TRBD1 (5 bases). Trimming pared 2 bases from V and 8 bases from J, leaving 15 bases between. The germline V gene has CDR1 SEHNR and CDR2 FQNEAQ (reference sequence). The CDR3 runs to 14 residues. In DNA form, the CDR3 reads TGTGCCAGCAGCTTAACGGAGGGGTCACAGGGCTACACCTTC. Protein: CASSLTEGSQGYTF.

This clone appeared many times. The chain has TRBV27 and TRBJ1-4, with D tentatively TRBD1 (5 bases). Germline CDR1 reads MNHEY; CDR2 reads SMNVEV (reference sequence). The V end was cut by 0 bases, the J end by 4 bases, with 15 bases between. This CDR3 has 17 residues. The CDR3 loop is CASSLSGWGRFNEKLFF. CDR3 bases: TGTGCCAGCAGTTTATCAGGCTGGGGCAGGTTTAATGAAAAACTGTTTTTT.

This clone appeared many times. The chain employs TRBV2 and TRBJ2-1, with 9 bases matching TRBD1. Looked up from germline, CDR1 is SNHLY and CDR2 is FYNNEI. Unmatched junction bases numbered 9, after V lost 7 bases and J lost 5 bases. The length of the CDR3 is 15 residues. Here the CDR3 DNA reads TGTGCCAGCACCCCCTTGGGACAGGGTGACAATGAGCAGTTCTTC. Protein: CASTPLGQGDNEQFF.

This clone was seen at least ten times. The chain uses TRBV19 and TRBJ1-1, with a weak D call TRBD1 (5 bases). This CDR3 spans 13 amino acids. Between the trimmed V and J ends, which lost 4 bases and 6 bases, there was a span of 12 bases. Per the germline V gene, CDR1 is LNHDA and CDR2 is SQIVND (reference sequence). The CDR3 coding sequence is TGTGCCAGTAGTACCACAGGTAAGCCTGAAGCTTTCTTT. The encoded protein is CASSTTGKPEAFF. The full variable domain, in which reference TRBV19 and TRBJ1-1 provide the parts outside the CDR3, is DGGITQSPKYLFRKEGQNVTLSCEQNLNHDAMYWYRQDPGQGLRLIYYSQIVNDFQKGDIAEGYSVSREKKESFPLTVTSAQKNPTAFYLCASSTTGKPEAFFGQGTRLTVV.

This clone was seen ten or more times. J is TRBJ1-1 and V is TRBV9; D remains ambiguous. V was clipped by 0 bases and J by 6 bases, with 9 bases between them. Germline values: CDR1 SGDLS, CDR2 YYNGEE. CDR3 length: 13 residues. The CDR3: CASSVALAAEAFF. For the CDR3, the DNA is TGTGCCAGCAGCGTAGCCTTAGCCGCTGAAGCTTTCTTT.

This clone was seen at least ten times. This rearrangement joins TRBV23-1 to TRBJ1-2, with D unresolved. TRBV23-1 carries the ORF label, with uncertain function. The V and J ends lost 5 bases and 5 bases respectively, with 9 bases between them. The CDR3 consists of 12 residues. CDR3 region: CASSEGKYGYTF. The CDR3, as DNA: TGCGCCAGCAGTGAGGGTAAGTATGGCTACACCTTC.

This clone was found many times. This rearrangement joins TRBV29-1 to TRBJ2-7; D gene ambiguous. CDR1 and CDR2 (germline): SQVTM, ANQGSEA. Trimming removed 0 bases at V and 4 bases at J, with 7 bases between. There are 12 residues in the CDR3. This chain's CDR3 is CSVEDPSYEQYF. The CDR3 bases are TGCAGCGTTGAAGATCCCAGTTACGAGCAGTACTTC.

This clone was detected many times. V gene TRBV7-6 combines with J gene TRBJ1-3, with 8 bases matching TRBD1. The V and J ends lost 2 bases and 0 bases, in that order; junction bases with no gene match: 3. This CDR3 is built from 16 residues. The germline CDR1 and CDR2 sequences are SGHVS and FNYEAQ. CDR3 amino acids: CASSLTGQASGNTIYF. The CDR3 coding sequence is TGTGCCAGCAGCTTAACGGGACAGGCCTCTGGAAACACCATATATTTT.